This is a list of T cell receptor beta chains from one sample in a study of shared clonotypes between healthy human individuals. Generated by immunoSEQ multiplex PCR, the TCRdb table keeps only in-frame clones and is missing some. The sample lists about 2,500,000 clones, roughly nine tenths seen once, with roughly 0.14% in the top ten. Sequences were obtained from naive CD4+ T cells sorted from blood. These receptors came from a man aged 18 to 29 in good health. CDR3s include the opening cysteine and the closing phenylalanine or tryptophan. The order of the fields is V gene, CDR3 length, clone size, J gene, D gene, CDR3 DNA, CDR3 protein. The D gene is left open where the match is weak. Not every row has a clone size; where given, it reads once, few, many or a size class.

v_call: TRBV14
cdr3_length: 12
clone_size: .
j_call: TRBJ2-7
d_call: .
cdr3_nt: TGTGCCAGCAGCCAAGTCCCGAGTGGACAGTACTTC
cdr3_aa: CASSQVPSGQYF

v_call: TRBV7-7
cdr3_length: 16
clone_size: .
j_call: TRBJ2-2
d_call: TRBD2
cdr3_nt: TGTGCTAGCAGCTCGACTAGCGGGGGGGCAAACGGGGAGCTGTTTTTT
cdr3_aa: CASSSTSGGANGELFF

v_call: TRBV30
cdr3_length: 14
clone_size: few
j_call: TRBJ1-1
d_call: .
cdr3_nt: TGTGCCTGGAGCATAGAGGTGTCGAACACTGAAGCTTTCTTT
cdr3_aa: CAWSIEVSNTEAFF

v_call: TRBV6-5
cdr3_length: 14
clone_size: .
j_call: TRBJ2-7
d_call: .
cdr3_nt: TGTGCCAGCAGTTACTCAAGAATCGCCTACGAGCAGTACTTC
cdr3_aa: CASSYSRIAYEQYF

v_call: TRBV30
cdr3_length: 13
clone_size: .
j_call: TRBJ2-2
d_call: .
cdr3_nt: TGTGCCTGGAGTGTCATGGGCTCCGGGGAGCTGTTTTTT
cdr3_aa: CAWSVMGSGELFF

v_call: TRBV4-1
cdr3_length: 13
clone_size: .
j_call: TRBJ1-4
d_call: .
cdr3_nt: TGCGCCAGCAGCCACGAGGGGAGGGAAAAACTGTTTTTT
cdr3_aa: CASSHEGREKLFF

v_call: TRBV28
cdr3_length: 14
clone_size: .
j_call: TRBJ2-7
d_call: .
cdr3_nt: TGTGCCAGCAGTTTACGGGAACTAGTTCACGAGCAGTACTTC
cdr3_aa: CASSLRELVHEQYF

v_call: TRBV5-1
cdr3_length: 15
clone_size: .
j_call: TRBJ2-7
d_call: .
cdr3_nt: TGCGCCAGCAGCTTGGAAGCGGGCGGGTCATACGAGCAGTACTTC
cdr3_aa: CASSLEAGGSYEQYF

v_call: TRBV30
cdr3_length: 14
clone_size: .
j_call: TRBJ2-1
d_call: .
cdr3_nt: TGTGCCTGGAGTCGGGGCCGAGACAACAATGAGCAGTTCTTC
cdr3_aa: CAWSRGRDNNEQFF

v_call: TRBV27
cdr3_length: 12
clone_size: .
j_call: TRBJ2-7
d_call: TRBD1
cdr3_nt: TGTGCCACCCGGGACAGGTACTTCGAGCAGTACTTC
cdr3_aa: CATRDRYFEQYF

v_call: TRBV2
cdr3_length: 12
clone_size: .
j_call: TRBJ1-4
d_call: .
cdr3_nt: TGTGCCAGCAGTCGACAGGATGAAAAACTGTTTTTT
cdr3_aa: CASSRQDEKLFF

v_call: TRBV6-1
cdr3_length: 15
clone_size: .
j_call: TRBJ2-7
d_call: TRBD2
cdr3_nt: TGTGCCAGCACCCTTGGAGTAGCGGGGGGATACGAGCAGTACTTC
cdr3_aa: CASTLGVAGGYEQYF

v_call: TRBV4-3
cdr3_length: 17
clone_size: .
j_call: TRBJ2-1
d_call: TRBD1
cdr3_nt: TGCGCCAGCAGCCAAGAGCCCCCGGGACAGGGGATCCATGAGCAGTTCTTC
cdr3_aa: CASSQEPPGQGIHEQFF

v_call: TRBV6-6
cdr3_length: 11
clone_size: .
j_call: TRBJ2-7
d_call: .
cdr3_nt: TGTGCCACGACAGCGACCTACGAGCAGTACTTC
cdr3_aa: CATTATYEQYF

v_call: TRBV18
cdr3_length: 15
clone_size: .
j_call: TRBJ2-5
d_call: .
cdr3_nt: TGTGCCAGCTCAGTAACCGGGACCCCTAGGGAGACCCAGTACTTC
cdr3_aa: CASSVTGTPRETQYF

v_call: TRBV4-1
cdr3_length: 15
clone_size: .
j_call: TRBJ2-5
d_call: TRBD2
cdr3_nt: TGCGCCAGCAGCCGCCTTGGGACTAGCCAAGAGACCCAGTACTTC
cdr3_aa: CASSRLGTSQETQYF

v_call: TRBV18
cdr3_length: 14
clone_size: .
j_call: TRBJ1-1
d_call: TRBD1
cdr3_nt: TGTGCCAGCTCAACACAGGGGGCGAGCACTGAAGCTTTCTTT
cdr3_aa: CASSTQGASTEAFF

v_call: TRBV6-1
cdr3_length: 15
clone_size: .
j_call: TRBJ2-2
d_call: TRBD1
cdr3_nt: TGTGCCAGCACTAGGACAGGGGTCATGACCGGGGAGCTGTTTTTT
cdr3_aa: CASTRTGVMTGELFF

v_call: TRBV30
cdr3_length: 17
clone_size: .
j_call: TRBJ1-3
d_call: .
cdr3_nt: TGTGCCTGGAGCCCCATACAGGGCCGTTCCTCTGGAAACACCATATATTTT
cdr3_aa: CAWSPIQGRSSGNTIYF

v_call: TRBV6-5
cdr3_length: 13
clone_size: .
j_call: TRBJ2-4
d_call: .
cdr3_nt: TGTGCCAGCAGTTCCGGACGGCAAAACATTCAGTACTTC
cdr3_aa: CASSSGRQNIQYF

v_call: TRBV27
cdr3_length: 13
clone_size: once
j_call: TRBJ1-4
d_call: .
cdr3_nt: TGTGCCAGCAGTTTAGTGGGCCAGGAAAAACTGTTTTTT
cdr3_aa: CASSLVGQEKLFF

v_call: TRBV7-2
cdr3_length: 15
clone_size: .
j_call: TRBJ2-5
d_call: .
cdr3_nt: TGTGCCAGCAGCAACCCGCTCGTGGTCCTAGAGACCCAGTACTTC
cdr3_aa: CASSNPLVVLETQYF

v_call: TRBV28
cdr3_length: 16
clone_size: .
j_call: TRBJ2-7
d_call: TRBD2
cdr3_nt: TGTGCCAGCAGTTTACTCGGGGGAGGGGAACTCTACGAGCAGTACTTC
cdr3_aa: CASSLLGGGELYEQYF

v_call: TRBV21-1
cdr3_length: 13
clone_size: .
j_call: TRBJ2-7
d_call: .
cdr3_nt: TGTGCCAGCAAGGGACCAGGGGCCTACGAGCAGTACTTC
cdr3_aa: CASKGPGAYEQYF

v_call: TRBV18
cdr3_length: 16
clone_size: .
j_call: TRBJ1-1
d_call: .
cdr3_nt: TGTGCCAGCTCACCCGCGGAAGGGGCCATGAACACTGAAGCTTTCTTT
cdr3_aa: CASSPAEGAMNTEAFF

v_call: TRBV16
cdr3_length: 14
clone_size: .
j_call: TRBJ2-5
d_call: .
cdr3_nt: TGTGCCAGCAGCCAATCCCCTTGGGCCGAGACCCAGTACTTC
cdr3_aa: CASSQSPWAETQYF

v_call: TRBV7-9
cdr3_length: 14
clone_size: .
j_call: TRBJ2-7
d_call: TRBD2
cdr3_nt: TGTGCCAGCAGCACTAGCGGGAGTACCCACGAGCAGTACTTC
cdr3_aa: CASSTSGSTHEQYF

v_call: TRBV4-3
cdr3_length: 15
clone_size: .
j_call: TRBJ2-7
d_call: .
cdr3_nt: TGCGCCAGCAGTCAAGGGGACCTCCGAACCTACGAGCAGTACTTC
cdr3_aa: CASSQGDLRTYEQYF

v_call: TRBV5-8
cdr3_length: 15
clone_size: .
j_call: TRBJ2-3
d_call: TRBD1
cdr3_nt: TGTGCCAGCAGCTTGGCGACAGGGGGCACAGATACGCAGTATTTT
cdr3_aa: CASSLATGGTDTQYF

v_call: TRBV5-1
cdr3_length: 13
clone_size: once
j_call: TRBJ1-4
d_call: TRBD1
cdr3_nt: TGCGCCAGCAGCTTGGAGGGGGCTGAAAAACTGTTTTTT
cdr3_aa: CASSLEGAEKLFF

v_call: TRBV7-9
cdr3_length: 15
clone_size: .
j_call: TRBJ1-1
d_call: TRBD1
cdr3_nt: TGTGCCAGCAGCGCCCGACAGGGTGGGAGGACTGAAGCTTTCTTT
cdr3_aa: CASSARQGGRTEAFF

v_call: TRBV19
cdr3_length: 12
clone_size: .
j_call: TRBJ1-2
d_call: .
cdr3_nt: TGTGCCACTGGGCCGGGAGACTATGGCTACACCTTC
cdr3_aa: CATGPGDYGYTF

v_call: TRBV6-6
cdr3_length: 11
clone_size: .
j_call: TRBJ1-2
d_call: .
cdr3_nt: TGTGCCAGCAGTATTGAGAATGGCTACACCTTC
cdr3_aa: CASSIENGYTF

v_call: TRBV29-1
cdr3_length: 13
clone_size: once
j_call: TRBJ1-1
d_call: .
cdr3_nt: TGCAGCGTAGGGGGGACACGGAACACTGAAGCTTTCTTT
cdr3_aa: CSVGGTRNTEAFF

v_call: TRBV6-1
cdr3_length: 15
clone_size: .
j_call: TRBJ1-5
d_call: .
cdr3_nt: TGTGCCAGCAGTGATTTACGGGGTGGCAATCAGCCCCAGCATTTT
cdr3_aa: CASSDLRGGNQPQHF

v_call: TRBV7-2
cdr3_length: 14
clone_size: .
j_call: TRBJ1-3
d_call: TRBD1
cdr3_nt: TGTGCCAGCAGCCCAGCAGGGGGCGAGAACACCATATATTTT
cdr3_aa: CASSPAGGENTIYF

v_call: TRBV10-1
cdr3_length: 15
clone_size: few
j_call: TRBJ2-2
d_call: .
cdr3_nt: TGCGCCAGCAGTGAGGAGCCCCACTTCACCGGGGAGCTGTTTTTT
cdr3_aa: CASSEEPHFTGELFF

v_call: TRBV4-1
cdr3_length: 13
clone_size: .
j_call: TRBJ2-5
d_call: .
cdr3_nt: TGCGCCAGCAGCCAAGACCAGGGGGAGACCCAGTACTTC
cdr3_aa: CASSQDQGETQYF

v_call: TRBV28
cdr3_length: 11
clone_size: .
j_call: TRBJ1-1
d_call: .
cdr3_nt: TGTGCCAGCAGTTTAGCCGGTGAAGCTTTCTTT
cdr3_aa: CASSLAGEAFF

v_call: TRBV19
cdr3_length: 12
clone_size: .
j_call: TRBJ2-5
d_call: .
cdr3_nt: TGTGCCAGTAGTGGGGGGAAAGAGACCCAGTACTTC
cdr3_aa: CASSGGKETQYF

v_call: TRBV27
cdr3_length: 16
clone_size: .
j_call: TRBJ2-1
d_call: TRBD2
cdr3_nt: TGTGCCAGCAGTAACCCGGGACTAGCGGACTACAATGAGCAGTTCTTC
cdr3_aa: CASSNPGLADYNEQFF

v_call: TRBV5-6
cdr3_length: 16
clone_size: once
j_call: TRBJ2-7
d_call: TRBD1
cdr3_nt: TGTGCCAGCAGCCTACTGGTAGGACAGGGTGGGTACGAGCAGTACTTC
cdr3_aa: CASSLLVGQGGYEQYF

v_call: TRBV6-5
cdr3_length: 14
clone_size: .
j_call: TRBJ2-7
d_call: .
cdr3_nt: TGTGCCAGCAGTTACTCTGGGACAAGGGGCGAGCAGTACTTC
cdr3_aa: CASSYSGTRGEQYF

v_call: TRBV5-4
cdr3_length: 13
clone_size: .
j_call: TRBJ1-2
d_call: .
cdr3_nt: TGTGCCAGCAGCGTGGACCGATACTATGGCTACACCTTC
cdr3_aa: CASSVDRYYGYTF

v_call: TRBV5-1
cdr3_length: 17
clone_size: .
j_call: TRBJ2-2
d_call: .
cdr3_nt: TGCGCCAGCAGCCCCGAGGTTGGGGATCGTCGGACCGGGGAGCTGTTTTTT
cdr3_aa: CASSPEVGDRRTGELFF

v_call: TRBV7-9
cdr3_length: 16
clone_size: .
j_call: TRBJ1-4
d_call: TRBD1
cdr3_nt: TGTGCCAGCAGCCAATCTTACAGGGGTGGAAGCGAAAAACTGTTTTTT
cdr3_aa: CASSQSYRGGSEKLFF

v_call: TRBV28
cdr3_length: 12
clone_size: .
j_call: TRBJ2-7
d_call: TRBD2
cdr3_nt: TGTGCCAGCAGTTTCGGGGGGATCGAGCAGTACTTC
cdr3_aa: CASSFGGIEQYF

v_call: TRBV5-1
cdr3_length: 14
clone_size: .
j_call: TRBJ1-2
d_call: .
cdr3_nt: TGCGCCAGCAGCCCCGGGGCGGTGGGCTATGGCTACACCTTC
cdr3_aa: CASSPGAVGYGYTF

v_call: TRBV14
cdr3_length: 15
clone_size: .
j_call: TRBJ2-7
d_call: TRBD2
cdr3_nt: TGTGCCAGCAGCCCGGGACTAGCGGCTCCCTACGAGCAGTACTTC
cdr3_aa: CASSPGLAAPYEQYF

v_call: TRBV30
cdr3_length: 14
clone_size: .
j_call: TRBJ1-4
d_call: .
cdr3_nt: TGTGCCTGGTCGAGGACGGGTTTTAATGAAAAACTGTTTTTT
cdr3_aa: CAWSRTGFNEKLFF

v_call: TRBV9
cdr3_length: 17
clone_size: once
j_call: TRBJ2-2
d_call: TRBD1
cdr3_nt: TGTGCCAGCAGCGTAGATAAGGGACAGGGGGCCACCGGGGAGCTGTTTTTT
cdr3_aa: CASSVDKGQGATGELFF

v_call: TRBV14
cdr3_length: 16
clone_size: .
j_call: TRBJ2-1
d_call: TRBD2
cdr3_nt: TGTGCCAGCAGCCACCTGGGACTAGCGGGATCCAATGAGCAGTTCTTC
cdr3_aa: CASSHLGLAGSNEQFF